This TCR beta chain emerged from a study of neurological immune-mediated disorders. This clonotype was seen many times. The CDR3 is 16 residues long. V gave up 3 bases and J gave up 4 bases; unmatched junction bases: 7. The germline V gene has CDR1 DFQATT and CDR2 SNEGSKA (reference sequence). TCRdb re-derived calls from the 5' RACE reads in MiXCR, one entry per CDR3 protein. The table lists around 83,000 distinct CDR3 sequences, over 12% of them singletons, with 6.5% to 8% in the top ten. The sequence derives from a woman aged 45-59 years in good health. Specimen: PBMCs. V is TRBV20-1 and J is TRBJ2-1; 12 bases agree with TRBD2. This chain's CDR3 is CSARGTSGPNYNEQFF. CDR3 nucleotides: TGCAGTGCTAGGGGGACTAGCGGGCCAAATTACAATGAGCAGTTCTTC.